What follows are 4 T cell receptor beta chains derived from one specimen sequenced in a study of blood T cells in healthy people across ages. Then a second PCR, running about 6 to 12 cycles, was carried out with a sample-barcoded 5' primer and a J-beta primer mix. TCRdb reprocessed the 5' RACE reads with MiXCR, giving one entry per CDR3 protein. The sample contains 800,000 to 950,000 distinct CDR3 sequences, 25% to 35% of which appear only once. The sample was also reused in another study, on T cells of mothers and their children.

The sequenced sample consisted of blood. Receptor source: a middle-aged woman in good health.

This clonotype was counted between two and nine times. CDR3 in DNA: TGCAGTGCTGGACGGACTAGCGGGGGCCCCACAGATACGCAGTATTTT. It translates to CSAGRTSGGPTDTQYF. The chain uses TRBV20-1 and TRBJ2-3, with 13 bases aligning to TRBD2. The V and J ends lost 5 bases and 2 bases, in that order; junction bases with no gene match: 7. CDR1 is DFQATT and CDR2 is SNEGSKA in the germline V gene (reference sequence). The CDR3 sequence is 16 residues long.

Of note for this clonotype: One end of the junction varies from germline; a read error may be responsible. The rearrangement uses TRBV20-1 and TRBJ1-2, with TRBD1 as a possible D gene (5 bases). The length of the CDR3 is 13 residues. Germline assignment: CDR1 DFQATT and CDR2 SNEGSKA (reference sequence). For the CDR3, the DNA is TGCAGTACTAGAGTCGACAGAGTCTATGGCTACACCTTC. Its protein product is CSTRVDRVYGYTF.

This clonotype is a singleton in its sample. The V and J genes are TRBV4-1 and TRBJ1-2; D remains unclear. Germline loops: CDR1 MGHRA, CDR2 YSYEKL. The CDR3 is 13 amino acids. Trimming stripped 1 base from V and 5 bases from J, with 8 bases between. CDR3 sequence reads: CASSQVTEYGYTF. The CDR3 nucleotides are TGCGCCAGCAGCCAAGTAACCGAATATGGCTACACCTTC.

The CDR3 spells CASSLDGGTYGQYF. The CDR3 nucleotides read TGTGCCAGCAGCTTAGACGGGGGCACCTACGGGCAGTACTTC. This rearrangement joins TRBV7-9 to TRBJ2-5; the D call may be TRBD1 or TRBD2 (6 bases each). This CDR3 is 14 amino acids long. V lost 1 base, J lost 11 bases, and 17 bases lay in between. CDR1 and CDR2 from the germline V gene are SEHNR and FQNEAQ (reference sequence).